Listed below are T cell receptor beta chains from one sample, sequenced in a study of shared clonotypes between healthy human individuals. Sequenced by immunoSEQ multiplex PCR; TCRdb stores in-frame clones only, minus some. Seen here are millions of clones, about 95% observed once, and the top ten hold about 1.1%. The sequencing input was naive CD8+ T cells sorted from blood. The receptor set was obtained from a man between 18 and 29 years old in good health. CDR3s include the opening cysteine and the closing phenylalanine or tryptophan. A D gene is named only where the DNA matches it firmly. Part of the rows lack a size; the others show once, few, many or a class for expanded clones.

d_gene,abundance,v_gene,j_gene,CDR3aa,CDR3nt
NA,NA,TRBV27,TRBJ1-2,CASSAGAGGDGYTF,TGTGCCAGCAGTGCGGGGGCAGGAGGGGATGGCTACACCTTC
NA,NA,TRBV27,TRBJ2-4,CASSLGPGNGRNIQYF,TGTGCCAGCAGTCTAGGACCAGGAAACGGTAGAAACATTCAGTACTTC
NA,NA,TRBV6-5,TRBJ1-6,CASSYYQGHYSPLHF,TGTGCCAGCAGTTACTATCAGGGTCACTATTCACCCCTCCACTTT
TRBD1,NA,TRBV7-9,TRBJ2-7,CASSIGQEYSYEQYF,TGTGCCAGCAGCATTGGACAGGAATACTCCTACGAGCAGTACTTC
TRBD2,NA,TRBV29-1,TRBJ2-7,CSVSSGSSYEQYF,TGCAGCGTCTCTAGCGGGAGCTCCTACGAGCAGTACTTC
NA,NA,TRBV9,TRBJ2-7,CASSVGSASTYEQYF,TGTGCCAGCAGCGTAGGGTCCGCCAGTACCTACGAGCAGTACTTC
NA,NA,TRBV25-1,TRBJ2-1,CASSAESNEQFF,TGTGCCAGCAGTGCGGAAAGCAATGAGCAGTTCTTC
NA,few,TRBV27,TRBJ1-3,CASSLSPNGNTIYF,TGTGCCAGCAGTTTATCACCAAATGGAAACACCATATATTTT
NA,NA,TRBV30,TRBJ2-7,CAWSGIQGPGSEQYF,TGTGCCTGGAGCGGCATACAGGGCCCGGGGTCCGAGCAGTACTTC
NA,NA,TRBV19,TRBJ1-2,CASSIEGEGVTRGYTF,TGTGCCAGTAGTATAGAAGGAGAAGGGGTGACGCGTGGCTACACCTTC
NA,NA,TRBV27,TRBJ2-2,CASSFQADRELFF,TGTGCCAGCAGCTTCCAAGCGGACCGGGAGCTGTTTTTT
TRBD1,few,TRBV19,TRBJ2-7,CASSPVLRQGSHEQYF,TGTGCCAGTAGTCCCGTCCTTCGACAGGGTTCCCACGAGCAGTACTTC
NA,NA,TRBV9,TRBJ2-7,CASSVAAAISYEQYF,TGTGCCAGCAGCGTAGCGGCAGCTATCTCCTACGAGCAGTACTTC
NA,NA,TRBV10-2,TRBJ2-7,CASSESLGHYEQYF,TGCGCCAGCAGTGAGTCCCTAGGGCACTACGAGCAGTACTTC
NA,NA,TRBV10-3,TRBJ2-3,CAISESGSGGTDTQYF,TGTGCCATCAGTGAGTCCGGTTCTGGCGGCACAGATACGCAGTATTTT
NA,NA,TRBV30,TRBJ2-1,CAWAPGNEQFF,TGTGCCTGGGCGCCGGGCAATGAGCAGTTCTTC
NA,NA,TRBV4-1,TRBJ2-7,CASSQDLPVSGVLSYEQYF,TGCGCCAGCAGCCAAGACCTGCCGGTCTCAGGGGTACTATCCTACGAGCAGTACTTC
NA,NA,TRBV4-1,TRBJ1-1,CASSPNRARLNTEAFF,TGCGCCAGCAGCCCGAACAGGGCCCGTTTGAACACTGAAGCTTTCTTT
NA,once,TRBV7-2,TRBJ2-5,CASSPPAGSTQYF,TGTGCCAGCAGCCCGCCCGCGGGTTCGACCCAGTACTTC
TRBD1,NA,TRBV27,TRBJ2-7,CASSPVGTGTYEQYF,TGTGCCAGCAGTCCCGTAGGGACAGGGACCTACGAGCAGTACTTC
NA,NA,TRBV29-1,TRBJ1-2,CSVEDLGAGAYGYTF,TGCAGCGTTGAAGATCTGGGGGCAGGGGCCTATGGCTACACCTTC
NA,NA,TRBV27,TRBJ2-2,CASSLDGFNTGELFF,TGTGCCAGCAGTCTGGACGGTTTCAACACCGGGGAGCTGTTTTTT
NA,NA,TRBV29-1,TRBJ2-7,CSVELREAYEQYF,TGCAGCGTTGAACTGCGCGAGGCCTACGAGCAGTACTTC
NA,NA,TRBV4-1,TRBJ2-7,CASSQDSREVYEQYF,TGCGCCAGCAGCCAAGATTCCCGGGAAGTCTACGAGCAGTACTTC
TRBD2,NA,TRBV9,TRBJ2-3,CASSALTSGGRTDTQYF,TGTGCCAGCAGCGCATTGACTAGCGGGGGCCGCACAGATACGCAGTATTTT
NA,NA,TRBV7-6,TRBJ1-1,CASSLGDGNTEAFF,TGTGCCAGCAGCTTAGGCGATGGGAACACTGAAGCTTTCTTT
NA,NA,TRBV29-1,TRBJ1-1,CSVAGQGGNTEAFF,TGCAGCGTCGCAGGCCAAGGGGGGAACACTGAAGCTTTCTTT
NA,NA,TRBV27,TRBJ2-5,CASSYAPWETQYF,TGTGCCAGCAGTTACGCCCCTTGGGAGACCCAGTACTTC
NA,NA,TRBV7-9,TRBJ2-7,CASVGARGSYEQYF,TGTGCCAGCGTCGGGGCCCGCGGCTCCTACGAGCAGTACTTC
NA,NA,TRBV29-1,TRBJ2-7,CSVEADNYEQYF,TGCAGCGTTGAAGCGGACAACTACGAGCAGTACTTC
NA,once,TRBV4-3,TRBJ1-1,CASSRTPGAADTEAFF,TGCGCCAGCAGCCGGACCCCGGGGGCGGCAGACACTGAAGCTTTCTTT
NA,once,TRBV5-4,TRBJ1-6,CASSLSGGSSPLHF,TGTGCCAGCAGCTTGTCGGGGGGCAGCTCACCCCTCCACTTT
NA,NA,TRBV6-5,TRBJ2-5,CASSYSGPSETQYF,TGTGCCAGCAGTTACTCGGGCCCCTCAGAGACCCAGTACTTC
NA,NA,TRBV7-9,TRBJ2-7,CASSLVPAGTDEQYF,TGTGCCAGCAGCTTAGTTCCCGCGGGAACTGACGAGCAGTACTTC
NA,NA,TRBV28,TRBJ2-3,CASSLGEGGSTDTQYF,TGTGCCAGCAGTTTAGGCGAGGGGGGATCCACAGATACGCAGTATTTT
TRBD1,NA,TRBV9,TRBJ1-2,CASSVEGQGSGYTF,TGTGCCAGCAGCGTAGAGGGACAGGGCTCTGGCTACACCTTC
NA,NA,TRBV11-2,TRBJ2-7,CASSLVGGSYEQYF,TGTGCCAGCAGCTTAGTAGGGGGCTCCTACGAGCAGTACTTC
TRBD2,NA,TRBV11-2,TRBJ2-5,CASSPTSGHETQYF,TGTGCCAGCAGCCCGACTAGCGGGCACGAGACCCAGTACTTC
NA,NA,TRBV30,TRBJ2-2,CAWTRGTGELFF,TGTGCCTGGACCCGGGGGACCGGGGAGCTGTTTTTT
NA,NA,TRBV29-1,TRBJ2-7,CSVEDLDDGAGSYEQYF,TGCAGCGTTGAAGATCTAGACGACGGCGCAGGCTCCTACGAGCAGTACTTC
NA,NA,TRBV7-6,TRBJ1-1,CASSSAGGGTEAFF,TGTGCCAGCAGTTCAGCCGGGGGAGGCACTGAAGCTTTCTTT
TRBD1,NA,TRBV6-6,TRBJ1-2,CASSHSAGTVNYGYTF,TGTGCCAGCAGTCACTCCGCCGGGACAGTGAACTATGGCTACACCTTC
NA,NA,TRBV11-2,TRBJ2-7,CASMSLSPEQYF,TGTGCCAGCATGTCTCTAAGTCCCGAGCAGTACTTC
NA,once,TRBV13,TRBJ2-7,CASSPMRNEQYF,TGTGCCAGCAGCCCAATGCGCAACGAGCAGTACTTC
NA,NA,TRBV27,TRBJ2-1,CASSLVAVAYNEQFF,TGTGCCAGCAGTTTAGTGGCGGTCGCCTACAATGAGCAGTTCTTC
NA,NA,TRBV9,TRBJ2-7,CASSVGGAPPASEQYF,TGTGCCAGCAGCGTAGGAGGGGCACCCCCCGCCTCCGAGCAGTACTTC
NA,once,TRBV6-1,TRBJ1-1,CASRDMNTEAFF,TGTGCCAGCAGAGACATGAACACTGAAGCTTTCTTT
NA,NA,TRBV5-1,TRBJ1-1,CASSFGGPNTEAFF,TGCGCCAGCAGCTTCGGGGGACCTAACACTGAAGCTTTCTTT
NA,NA,TRBV7-9,TRBJ2-5,CASSPPEELETQYF,TGTGCCAGCAGCCCCCCCGAGGAGTTGGAGACCCAGTACTTC
NA,NA,TRBV4-1,TRBJ2-7,CASSPRRGQFYEQYF,TGCGCCAGCAGTCCGCGGCGGGGGCAATTCTACGAGCAGTACTTC
TRBD1,NA,TRBV4-1,TRBJ2-7,CASSQRDRGPYEQYF,TGCGCCAGCAGCCAAAGGGACAGGGGGCCCTACGAGCAGTACTTC
NA,NA,TRBV5-8,TRBJ1-2,CASSFGSSYGYTF,TGTGCCAGCAGCTTCGGATCGAGCTATGGCTACACCTTC
NA,NA,TRBV5-4,TRBJ1-1,CASRTGTEAFF,TGTGCCAGCAGGACCGGAACTGAAGCTTTCTTT
NA,NA,TRBV19,TRBJ2-7,CASSITNEQYF,TGTGCCAGTAGTATTACAAACGAGCAGTACTTC